Shown below are 6 T cell receptor beta chains from a single sample sequenced in a study of OX40 agonist ivuxolimab in advanced cancers. Clones were sequenced by immunoSEQ multiplex PCR, and TCRdb holds only the in-frame ones, with some missing. The repertoire holds under 80,000 clones, with 88% as singletons. The material sequenced was CD4+ or CD8+ T cells sorted from blood, taken in a trial of the OX40 agonist ivuxolimab. The receptors stem from an adult with an advanced solid tumor such as melanoma, head and neck, liver or kidney cancer.

In this sample, this clone turned up once. The rearrangement links TRBV7-2 to TRBJ1-2; 7 positions match TRBD1. With 1 base clipped from V and 8 bases from J, the junction kept 4 bases outside the gene matches. Germline loops: CDR1 SGHTA, CDR2 FQGNSA. CDR3 length: 13 residues. CDR3 sequence: CASSLGRQGGYTF. The DNA for the CDR3 is TGTGCCAGCAGCTTAGGCAGACAGGGCGGCTACACCTTC.

The rearrangement links TRBV7-6 to TRBJ2-3, with D possibly TRBD1 on 5 matching bases. V was cut by 5 bases and J by 0 bases, with 9 bases left in between. The CDR3 is made up of 14 amino acids. Germline CDR1 and CDR2: SGHVS and FNYEAQ. CDR3 bases: TGTGCCAGCAGCCAAGGGGCCAGCACAGATACGCAGTATTTT. The encoded protein is CASSQGASTDTQYF. Based on the CDR3 plus reference TRBV7-6 and TRBJ2-3, the full variable domain is GAGVSQSPRYKVTKRGQDVALRCDPISGHVSLYWYRQALGQGPEFLTYFNYEAQQDKSGLPNDRFSAERPEGSISTLTIQRTEQRDSAMYRCASSQGASTDTQYFGPGTRLTVL.

V is TRBV5-1 and J is TRBJ1-6; 7 bases agree with TRBD1. Germline lookup yields CDR1 SGHRS and CDR2 YFSETQ. Trimming at V came to 1 base and at J to 6 bases, leaving 7 bases not matched to a gene. This CDR3 region has 16 residues. The chain's CDR3 is CASSLTGEVGNSPLHF. The CDR3 region has the DNA TGCGCCAGCAGCTTGACAGGGGAGGTCGGTAATTCACCCCTCCACTTT.

The CDR3 nucleotides are TGTGCCAGCAGCTTTGCTAGCGGCAATGAGCAGTTCTTC. Amino acids: CASSFASGNEQFF. The V gene is TRBV7-8, the J gene TRBJ2-1; TRBD2 agrees at 7 bases. The CDR3 is 13 amino acids. Germline V CDR1 and CDR2: SGHVS, FQNEAQ. J lost 6 bases, V lost 3 bases, and 2 bases had no gene match.

The J gene is TRBJ2-3, the V gene TRBV19; weak D call: TRBD1 (5 bases). V shed 3 bases and J shed 1 base, with 8 bases lying between them. The germline gives CDR1 LNHDA, CDR2 SQIVND (reference sequence). CDR3 length: 14 amino acids. The CDR3 here is CASSIRQRTDTQYF. CDR3 nucleotide sequence: TGTGCCAGTAGTATCAGACAGCGCACAGATACGCAGTATTTT.

Only a few counts were recorded for this clone. V gene TRBV19 combines with J gene TRBJ1-4; no reliable D call. Trimming took off 1 base at V and 0 bases at J, with 6 bases between the two ends. Looked up from germline, CDR1 is LNHDA and CDR2 is SQIVND (reference sequence). The CDR3 runs to 15 residues. In DNA form, the CDR3 reads TGTGCCAGTAGTATAGGACTTACAACTAATGAAAAACTGTTTTTT. Protein product: CASSIGLTTNEKLFF.